These 23 T cell receptor beta chains were sequenced from one sample in a study of blood T cell repertoires in COVID-19. Assay: immunoSEQ multiplex PCR; the TCRdb copy retains only in-frame clones and omits some. The data hold about 330,000 clones, with roughly nine tenths observed a single time. The sample consisted of PBMCs or T cells enriched from blood (not recorded which). These receptors originate from a young woman who had recovered from COVID-19.

V and J are TRBV5-6 and TRBJ1-2; the match to TRBD1 covers 12 bases. This CDR3 comprises 15 residues. Looked up from germline, CDR1 is SGHDT and CDR2 is YYEEEE. V trimming: 4 bases; J trimming: 4 bases; junction bases outside the gene matches: 5. In DNA form, the CDR3 reads TGTGCCAGCAGCGGGACAGGGGGCGCCGTCTATGGCTACACCTTC. Its translation is CASSGTGGAVYGYTF.

J is TRBJ1-4 and V is TRBV19; D might be TRBD1 (5 bases). The CDR3 is 12 residues long. Germline lookup yields CDR1 LNHDA and CDR2 SQIVND (reference sequence). V was shortened by 10 bases and J by 6 bases, with 12 bases between the two germline ends. The CDR3 DNA sequence: TGTGCCACTTCCAGGGTGGATGAAAAACTGTTTTTT. This encodes CATSRVDEKLFF.

The chain couples TRBV28 to TRBJ1-2; D may be TRBD1 (5 bases). This CDR3 contains 14 residues. V was pared by 7 bases and J by 4 bases, with 16 bases between. Germline V CDR1 and CDR2: MDHEN, SYDVKM. The CDR3 nucleotides read TGTGCCAGCACGTACCAGGGATGGTTCTATGGCTACACCTTC. Residues: CASTYQGWFYGYTF.

The chain links TRBV4-3 to TRBJ2-1; TRBD2 matches 10 bases. Germline-derived CDR1 and CDR2 are LGHNA and YSLEER. V was pared by 3 bases and J by 8 bases, with 7 bases of the junction left unmatched. The length of the CDR3 is 15 residues. The CDR3 is CASSHSAGGPDEQFF. CDR3 DNA: TGCGCCAGCAGCCATTCAGCGGGGGGGCCCGATGAGCAGTTCTTC.

As for this clone: The same CDR3 also results from other DNA sequences found in this sample. The chain links TRBV4-3 to TRBJ1-3; TRBD1 is a possible D gene (5 bases). From germline, CDR1 is LGHNA and CDR2 YSLEER. This CDR3 is 15 amino acids long. V lost 0 bases to trimming and J lost 0 bases, with 6 bases between them. CDR3 loop: CASSQDGGSGNTIYF. As DNA, the CDR3 is TGCGCCAGCAGCCAAGACGGGGGCTCTGGAAACACCATATATTTT.

This clone was seen a single time. The chain employs TRBV15 and TRBJ1-5; D not resolved. The germline V gene encodes CDR1 LNHNV and CDR2 YYDKDF (reference sequence). V lost 3 bases and J 3 bases, leaving 12 bases between the germline ends. This CDR3 spans 15 amino acids. The CDR3 here is CATSREGTVNQPQHF. The CDR3 DNA is TGTGCCACCAGCAGGGAGGGAACGGTCAATCAGCCCCAGCATTTT.

This clone was recorded only once. The CDR3 region is CASSLAASNQPQHF. Written as DNA, the CDR3 is TGTGCCAGCAGCTTAGCGGCTAGCAATCAGCCCCAGCATTTT. J is TRBJ1-5 and V is TRBV7-2; D gene ambiguous. V dropped 0 bases and J dropped 0 bases, with 3 bases sitting between them. The length of the CDR3 is 14 residues. Germline CDR1 is SGHTA and CDR2 is FQGNSA.

V usage is TRBV21-1 and J usage is TRBJ2-2; the listed D gene, TRBD2, was not tested against the DNA. TRBV21-1 corresponds to a pseudogene. The CDR3 is made up of 14 amino acids. The CDR3 reads CASSKASATGELFF. Here the CDR3 DNA reads TGTGCCAGCAGCAAAGCGAGCGCAACTGGGGAGCTGTTTTTT.

This clone appeared a single time. The chain employs TRBV20-1 and TRBJ1-4, with unresolved D. Trimming pared 3 bases from V and 4 bases from J, leaving 9 bases between. The CDR3 extends over 13 amino acids. Per the germline V gene, CDR1 is DFQATT and CDR2 is SNEGSKA (reference sequence). CDR3 sequence (DNA): TGCAGTGCTAGTTCTAGCAGTAATGAAAAACTGTTTTTT. Translated, it gives CSASSSSNEKLFF.

V and J are TRBV7-2 and TRBJ1-1, with TRBD1 matching over 11 bases. The CDR3 spans 15 residues. V dropped 3 bases and J dropped 5; count of bases not matched to a gene: 5. The germline V gene encodes CDR1 SGHTA and CDR2 FQGNSA. CDR3: CASSLGQGVGTEAFF. The CDR3 DNA reads as TGTGCCAGCAGCTTGGGACAGGGGGTTGGGACTGAAGCTTTCTTT.

The chain has TRBV6-4 and TRBJ1-2, with D possibly matching TRBD1 (5 bases). V was pared by 5 bases and J by 8 bases, with 15 bases between. The CDR3 covers 13 residues. The germline V gene encodes CDR1 MRHNA and CDR2 SNTAGT. In DNA form, the CDR3 reads TGTGCCAGCAGTCCCCTGGCGGGGGAAGGCTACACCTTC. Translating gives CASSPLAGEGYTF.

The J gene is TRBJ2-1, the V gene TRBV5-3, with no clear D. TRBV5-3 is reported as an ORF; its role is uncertain. V was pared by 4 bases and J by 15 bases, with 14 bases between. This CDR3 contains 11 residues. The CDR3 protein is CARSLATCPFF. The CDR3 coding sequence is TGTGCCAGAAGCCTGGCTACGTGTCCGTTCTTC.

The chain employs TRBV11-3 and TRBJ1-1, with D perhaps TRBD1 (6 bases). The CDR3 spans 15 residues. Germline loops: CDR1 SGHNT, CDR2 YENEEA. Trimming pared 6 bases from V and 3 bases from J, leaving 17 bases between. CDR3 nucleotides: TGTGCCAGCAGTTTACACAGGGCAGCGGACACTGAAGCTTTCTTT. Translated, it gives CASSLHRAADTEAFF.

The chain carries TRBV5-4 and TRBJ1-2; D is possibly TRBD1 (5 bases). The CDR3 is made up of 12 amino acids. The V gene's germline CDR1 is SGHNT and CDR2 YYREEE (reference sequence). V lost 4 bases, J lost 4 bases, and 8 bases lay in between. CDR3 nucleotide sequence: TGTGCCAGCAGCCTGGACACCTATGGCTACACCTTC. Residues: CASSLDTYGYTF.

The rearrangement links TRBV7-8 to TRBJ2-2, with D possibly matching TRBD2 (5 bases). V lost 0 bases, J lost 1 base, and 9 bases lay in between. The CDR3 totals 16 residues. Germline V gene data show CDR1 as SGHVS and CDR2 as FQNEAQ. CDR3 sequence reads: CASSLAPSGNTGELFF. CDR3 DNA sequence: TGTGCCAGCAGCTTAGCTCCCAGCGGGAACACCGGGGAGCTGTTTTTT.

This clone was found a few times. The rearrangement uses TRBV7-3 and TRBJ2-3, with 9 bases lining up with TRBD2. J gave up 4 bases and V 3 bases, and 5 bases lay outside the gene matches. The CDR3 extends over 15 amino acids. Germline V lookup: CDR1 SGHTA, CDR2 FQGTGA. The CDR3 DNA follows: TGTGCCAGCAGCTTTACTAGCGGGTTTCCAGATACGCAGTATTTT. Protein: CASSFTSGFPDTQYF.

The chain uses TRBV6-2 or TRBV6-3 and TRBJ2-3, with D tentatively TRBD1 (6 bases). This CDR3 region has 15 residues. The germline CDR1 and CDR2 sequences are MNHEY and SVGEGT. Trimming took 2 bases from V and 4 from J, leaving 13 bases between them. The CDR3 bases are TGTGCCAGCAGTTACGGGCAGTGGGGGCCAGATACGCAGTATTTT. Its protein product is CASSYGQWGPDTQYF.

The genes are TRBV5-4 and TRBJ2-7; TRBD1 aligns across 10 bases. J gave up 5 bases and V 4 bases, and 9 bases lay outside the gene matches. CDR3 length: 15 amino acids. Germline V lookup: CDR1 SGHNT, CDR2 YYREEE (reference sequence). Here the CDR3 reads CASSRGPTGGNEQYF. The CDR3 bases are TGTGCCAGCAGCAGGGGTCCGACAGGGGGCAACGAGCAGTACTTC.

The chain recombines TRBV18 with TRBJ2-7; D may be TRBD2 (5 bases). The CDR3 totals 14 residues. V was trimmed by 2 bases and J by 6 bases, leaving 14 bases between them. Germline V lookup: CDR1 KGHSH, CDR2 LQKENI. DNA of the CDR3: TGTGCCAGCTCACCAGGAGGTGGTAGTGTCGAGCAGTACTTC. Translated: CASSPGGGSVEQYF.

The chain uses TRBV24-1 and TRBJ2-3; D gene unclear. The CDR3 is made up of 12 amino acids. The germline CDR1 and CDR2 sequences are KGHDR and SFDVKD. V shed 6 bases and J shed 2 bases, with 5 bases lying between them. The CDR3 region has the DNA TGTGCCACCAGTTCCTTCACAGATACGCAGTATTTT. This gives the protein CATSSFTDTQYF.

The chain has TRBV5-1 and TRBJ1-1, with 9 nucleotides matching TRBD1. Looked up from germline, CDR1 is SGHRS and CDR2 is YFSETQ. The CDR3 sequence is 13 residues long. V gave up 7 bases and J gave up 0 bases; unmatched junction bases: 1. The CDR3 sequence: CASRTGVNTEAFF. The DNA for the CDR3 is TGCGCCAGCCGGACAGGGGTGAACACTGAAGCTTTCTTT.

V and J are TRBV19 and TRBJ1-2, with 7 nucleotides matching TRBD1. J was trimmed by 8 bases and V by 3 bases; bases with no gene match: 18. This CDR3 has 17 residues. The germline V gene encodes CDR1 LNHDA and CDR2 SQIVND (reference sequence). The CDR3 here is CASSISSRGQDPKGYTF. The DNA for the CDR3 is TGTGCCAGTAGTATTTCCTCCCGCGGACAGGACCCGAAGGGCTACACCTTC.

The chain recombines TRBV7-3 with TRBJ2-1; 9 bases are shared with TRBD1. The CDR3 extends over 15 amino acids. The J segment lost 3 bases and the V segment lost 5 bases, leaving 5 bases of the junction unmatched. The germline V gene has CDR1 SGHTA and CDR2 FQGTGA. CDR3 residues: CASSNPGQGYNEQFF. The DNA for the CDR3 is TGTGCCAGCAGCAATCCGGGACAGGGCTACAATGAGCAGTTCTTC.